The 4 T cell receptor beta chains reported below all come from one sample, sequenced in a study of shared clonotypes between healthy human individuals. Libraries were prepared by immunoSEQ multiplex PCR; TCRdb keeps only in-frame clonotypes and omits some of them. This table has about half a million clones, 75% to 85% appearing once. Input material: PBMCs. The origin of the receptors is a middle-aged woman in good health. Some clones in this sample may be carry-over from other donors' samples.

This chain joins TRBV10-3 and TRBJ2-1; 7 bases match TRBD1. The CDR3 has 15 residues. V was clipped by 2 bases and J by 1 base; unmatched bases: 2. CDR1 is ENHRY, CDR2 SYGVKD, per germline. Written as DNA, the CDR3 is TGTGCCATCAGTGAGCCGACAGGGTCCTACAATGAGCAGTTCTTC. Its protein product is CAISEPTGSYNEQFF.

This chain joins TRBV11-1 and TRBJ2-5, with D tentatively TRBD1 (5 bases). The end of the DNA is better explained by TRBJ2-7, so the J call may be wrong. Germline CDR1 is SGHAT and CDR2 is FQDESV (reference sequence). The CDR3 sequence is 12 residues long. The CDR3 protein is CASSRGTYEQYF. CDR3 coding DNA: TGTGCCAGCAGCAGGGGTACCTACGAGCAGTACTTC.

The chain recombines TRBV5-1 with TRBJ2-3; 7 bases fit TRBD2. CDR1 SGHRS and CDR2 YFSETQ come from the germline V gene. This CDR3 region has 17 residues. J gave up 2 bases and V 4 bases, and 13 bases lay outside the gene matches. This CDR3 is CASSPSSGGGFTDTQYF. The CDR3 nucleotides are TGCGCCAGCAGCCCCTCCTCTGGCGGGGGATTCACAGATACGCAGTATTTT.

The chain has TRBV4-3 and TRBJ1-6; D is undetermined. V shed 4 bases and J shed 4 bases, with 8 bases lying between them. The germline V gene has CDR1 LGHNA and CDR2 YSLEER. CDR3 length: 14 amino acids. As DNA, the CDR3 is TGCGCCAGCAGCCTCGACGGTTATAATTCACCCCTCCACTTT. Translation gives CASSLDGYNSPLHF.